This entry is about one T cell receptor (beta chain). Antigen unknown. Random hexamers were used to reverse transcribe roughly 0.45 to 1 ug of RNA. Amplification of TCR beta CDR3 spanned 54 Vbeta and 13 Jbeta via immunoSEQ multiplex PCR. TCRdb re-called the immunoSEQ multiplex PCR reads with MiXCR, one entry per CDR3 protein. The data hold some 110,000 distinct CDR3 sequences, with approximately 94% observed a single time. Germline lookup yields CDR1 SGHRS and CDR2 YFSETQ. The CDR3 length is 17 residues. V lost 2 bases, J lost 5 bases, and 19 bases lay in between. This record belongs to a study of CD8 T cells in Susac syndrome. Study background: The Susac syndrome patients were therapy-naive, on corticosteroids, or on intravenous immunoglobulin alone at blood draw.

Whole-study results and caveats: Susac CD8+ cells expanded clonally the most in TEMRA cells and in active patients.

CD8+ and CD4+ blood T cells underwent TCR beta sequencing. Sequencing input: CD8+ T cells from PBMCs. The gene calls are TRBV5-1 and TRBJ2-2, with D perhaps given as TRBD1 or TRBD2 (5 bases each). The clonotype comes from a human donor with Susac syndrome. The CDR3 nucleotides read TGCGCCAGCAGCTTTGATTTAACCGGGACGATAACCGGGGAGCTGTTTTTT. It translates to CASSFDLTGTITGELFF.